A single sample gave rise to the 14 T cell receptor beta chains below, sequenced in a study of T cells after yellow fever vaccination. MiXCR was run by TCRdb on the 5' RACE reads, yielding one entry per CDR3 protein. This table holds 400,000 or so distinct CDR3 sequences, 6.2% found once. Sequences were derived from PBMCs, sampled 5 days after the yellow fever booster vaccination. These receptors originate from a man in his thirties or forties who received the YFV17D yellow fever vaccine.

This clonotype was seen repeatedly, ten times or more. The gene calls are TRBV7-2 and TRBJ2-1; D gene uncertain. The CDR3 length is 11 residues. Germline-derived CDR1 and CDR2 are SGHTA and FQGNSA. Trimming cost V 5 bases and J 7 bases, with 6 bases left between them. The CDR3 region has the DNA TGTGCCAGCAGCGCCTTAAATGAGCAGTTCTTC. Its translation: CASSALNEQFF.

This clonotype was seen at least ten times. The gene calls are TRBV6-5 and TRBJ1-1; D is perhaps TRBD1 (5 bases). Germline V gives CDR1 MNHEY, CDR2 SVGAGI. The CDR3 sequence is 12 residues long. Trimming left V 7 bases short and J 6 bases short, with 12 bases between. The CDR3 coding sequence is TGTGCCAGCATAACGGGGGGTGCTGAAGCTTTCTTT. Protein: CASITGGAEAFF.

This clonotype was counted many times. The chain uses TRBV24-1 and TRBJ2-2; 9 bases match TRBD2. The ends lost 5 bases at V and 2 bases at J; junction bases unmatched: 2. Per the germline V gene, CDR1 is KGHDR and CDR2 is SFDVKD. This CDR3 region has 15 residues. The CDR3 DNA reads TGTGCCACCAGTGTTCTAGCGGGAAACACCGGGGAGCTGTTTTTT. This encodes CATSVLAGNTGELFF.

This clonotype came up many times. The J gene is TRBJ2-3, the V gene TRBV20-1; 8 bases are a match to TRBD2. Per the germline V gene, CDR1 is DFQATT and CDR2 is SNEGSKA (reference sequence). CDR3 length: 14 amino acids. The V segment lost 5 bases and the J segment 0 bases; nucleotides outside the gene matches: 4. Here the CDR3 DNA reads TGCAGTGCTCGGGGGGGGACTAGCACAGATACGCAGTATTTT. Its translation is CSARGGTSTDTQYF.

The V and J genes are TRBV9 and TRBJ2-7; D perhaps matches TRBD2 (6 bases). Germline lookup yields CDR1 SGDLS and CDR2 YYNGEE. CDR3 length: 14 residues. V was cut by 3 bases and J by 0 bases, with 10 bases left in between. The CDR3 nucleotides are TGTGCCAGCAGCGCCGGGACTGACTCCTACGAGCAGTACTTC. Protein product: CASSAGTDSYEQYF.

This clonotype was seen ten or more times. The chain has TRBV7-2 and TRBJ2-5, with no clear D. The V gene lost 5 bases and the J gene lost 8 bases, with 9 bases spanning the gap. Germline CDR1 SGHTA, CDR2 FQGNSA. CDR3 length equals 11 residues. CDR3 region: CASSVSYTQYF. The CDR3, as DNA: TGTGCCAGCAGCGTAAGCTACACCCAGTACTTC.

This clonotype has a handful of counts. The rearrangement uses TRBV6-5 and TRBJ2-1; no firm D call. V lost 8 bases, J lost 10 bases, and 15 bases lay in between. There are 12 residues in the CDR3. Germline CDR1 reads MNHEY; CDR2 reads SVGAGI. CDR3 bases: TGTGCCAGCTGCCGGCACGGTGGGGAGCAGTTCTTC. This codes for CASCRHGGEQFF.

The chain couples TRBV20-1 to TRBJ2-7; 9 positions match TRBD2. The CDR3 sequence is 16 residues long. Germline V gives CDR1 DFQATT, CDR2 SNEGSKA (reference sequence). In DNA, the CDR3 is TGCTGCGCTAGCGGGGACCAACTCTACAGCTCCTACGAGCAGTACTTC. It is translated as CCASGDQLYSSYEQYF.

This clonotype was counted many times. CDR3 DNA sequence: TGCAGTGCTTGGCTACTAGCGAGCTACGAGCAGTACTTC. As protein: CSAWLLASYEQYF. The chain couples TRBV20-1 to TRBJ2-7; 7 nucleotides agree with TRBD2. The V gene end was trimmed by 5 bases and the J gene end by 3 bases; junction bases not matched to a gene: 7. Germline V gene sequence: CDR1 DFQATT, CDR2 SNEGSKA (reference sequence). The CDR3 has 13 amino acids.

Many counts were recorded for this clonotype. The chain carries TRBV20-1 and TRBJ2-1; 11 bases are a match to TRBD1. This CDR3 has 14 residues. J lost 4 bases, V lost 3 bases, and 2 bases had no gene match. CDR1 is DFQATT, CDR2 SNEGSKA, per germline (reference sequence). CDR3 DNA: TGCAGTGCTAGGGGACAGGGGGTTTACAATGAGCAGTTCTTC. The encoded protein is CSARGQGVYNEQFF.

Note on this clonotype: One base away lies a much larger clone, so this may be a sequencing read error. The V gene is TRBV7-2, the J gene TRBJ2-5; D gene unclear. Germline loops: CDR1 SGHTA, CDR2 FQGNSA. The CDR3 is 15 residues long. Trimming removed 5 bases from V and 6 bases from J, with 19 bases in between. The chain's CDR3 is CASSPGPDLKQTQYF. The DNA for the CDR3 is TGTGCCAGCAGCCCTGGCCCGGACCTTAAGCAGACCCAGTACTTC.

This clonotype was observed many times. The chain links TRBV20-1 to TRBJ2-7, with 8 bases lining up with TRBD1. In germline, CDR1 is DFQATT, CDR2 SNEGSKA (reference sequence). Trimming took 5 bases from V and 4 from J; bases not matched to a gene: 4. CDR3 length equals 12 residues. CDR3 protein: CSAARGLYEQYF. CDR3 sequence (DNA): TGCAGTGCTGCCAGGGGGCTGTACGAGCAGTACTTC.

This clonotype was detected only a few times. The chain joins TRBV12-5 to TRBJ2-3; 10 nucleotides align to TRBD2. Germline CDR1 is LGHNT and CDR2 is FRNRAP. The junction had 14 bases not matched to a gene; V was cut back by 6 bases and J by 5 bases. The CDR3 extends over 17 amino acids. Here the CDR3 reads CASGPGWVAGGGDTQYF. The CDR3 DNA reads as TGTGCTAGTGGCCCTGGTTGGGTAGCGGGAGGAGGAGATACGCAGTATTTT.

This clonotype was seen at least ten times. This rearrangement joins TRBV5-1 to TRBJ2-7; D is unresolved. The CDR3 runs to 12 residues. CDR1 and CDR2 (germline): SGHRS, YFSETQ. V gave up 0 bases and J gave up 6 bases, with 7 bases separating them. CDR3 in amino acids: CASSLGGIEQYF. The CDR3 nucleotides read TGCGCCAGCAGCTTGGGGGGAATCGAGCAGTACTTC.